The entry below describes one TCR beta chain. The antigen remains unidentified. The data derive from a study of response to subunit inactivated influenza vaccine. TCRdb re-called the RT-PCR reads through MiXCR, storing one row per CDR3 protein. The table has 600,000 to 700,000 distinct CDR3 sequences, around 13% seen once. Points from the study as a whole: Authors suggested each seasonal flu vaccination may recruit only limited numbers of new T cells.

The CDR3 consists of 15 residues. Trimming removed 4 bases at V and 3 bases at J, with 11 bases between. CDR1 is SGHRS and CDR2 is YFSETQ in the germline V gene. This material consisted of PBMCs from blood, taken approximately 15 days before vaccination. V is TRBV5-1 and J is TRBJ1-6; possible D gene TRBD1, 5 bases. This receptor was taken from a man in his fifties who received an inactivated influenza vaccine. CDR3 DNA: TGCGCCAGCAGCCGCTCGGGGGTCTATAATTCACCCCTCCACTTT. Translating gives CASSRSGVYNSPLHF. Together with reference TRBV5-1 and TRBJ1-6, the CDR3 gives the full variable domain: KAGVTQTPRYLIKTRGQQVTLSCSPISGHRSVSWYQQTPGQGLQFLFEYFSETQRNKGNFPGRFSGRQFSNSRSEMNVSTLELGDSALYLCASSRSGVYNSPLHFGNGTRLTVT.